This T cell receptor beta chain was captured in a study of OX40 agonist ivuxolimab in advanced cancers. With 5 bases removed from V and 4 bases from J, the gap between germline ends came to 14 bases. Germline V CDR1 and CDR2: SGHTA, FQGNSA. This CDR3 region has 15 residues. Patients with a history of autoimmune disease or on systemic immunosuppression were excluded. Produced via immunoSEQ multiplex PCR; TCRdb's table is partial and in-frame only. The sample lists about 83,000 clones; 65% to 85% were seen once. V is TRBV7-2 and J is TRBJ1-4, with D possibly matching TRBD1 (5 bases). The sequencing used CD4+ or CD8+ T cells sorted from blood, collected in a trial of the OX40 agonist ivuxolimab. The receptor's source is an adult with an advanced solid tumor such as melanoma, head and neck, liver or kidney cancer. CDR3: CASSLPGGNNEKLFF. The CDR3 DNA reads as TGTGCCAGCAGCCTCCCTGGGGGGAATAATGAAAAACTGTTTTTT.